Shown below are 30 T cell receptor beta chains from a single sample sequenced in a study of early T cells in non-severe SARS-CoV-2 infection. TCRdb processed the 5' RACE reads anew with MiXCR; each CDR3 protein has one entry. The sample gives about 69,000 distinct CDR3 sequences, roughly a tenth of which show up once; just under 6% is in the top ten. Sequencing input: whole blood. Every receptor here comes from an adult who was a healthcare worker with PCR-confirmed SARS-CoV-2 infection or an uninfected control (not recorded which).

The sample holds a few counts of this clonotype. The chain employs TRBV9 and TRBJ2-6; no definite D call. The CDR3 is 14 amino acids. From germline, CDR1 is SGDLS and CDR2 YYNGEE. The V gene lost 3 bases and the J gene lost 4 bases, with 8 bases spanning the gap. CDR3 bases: TGTGCCAGCAGCGCCCCGACGGGGGCCAACGTCCTGACTTTC. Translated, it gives CASSAPTGANVLTF.

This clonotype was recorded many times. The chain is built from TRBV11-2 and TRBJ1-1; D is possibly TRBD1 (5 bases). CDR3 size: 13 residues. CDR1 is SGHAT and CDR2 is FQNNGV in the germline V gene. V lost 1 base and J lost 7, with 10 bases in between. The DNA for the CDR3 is TGTGCCAGCAGCTTAGGTAGACAGTATGAAGCTTTCTTT. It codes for CASSLGRQYEAFF.

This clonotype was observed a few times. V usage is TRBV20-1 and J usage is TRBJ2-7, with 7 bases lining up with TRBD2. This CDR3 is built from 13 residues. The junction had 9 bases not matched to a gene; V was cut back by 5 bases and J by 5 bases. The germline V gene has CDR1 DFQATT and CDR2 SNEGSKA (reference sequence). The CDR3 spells CSAYSTSAHEQYF. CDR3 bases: TGCAGTGCTTACTCCACTAGCGCCCACGAGCAGTACTTC.

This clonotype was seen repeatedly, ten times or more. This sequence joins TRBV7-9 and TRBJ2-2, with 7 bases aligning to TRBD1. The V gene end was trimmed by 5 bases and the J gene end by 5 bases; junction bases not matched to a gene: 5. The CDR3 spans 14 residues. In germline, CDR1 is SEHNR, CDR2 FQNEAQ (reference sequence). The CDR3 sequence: CASSTWTGTGELFF. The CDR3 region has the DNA TGTGCCAGCAGCACCTGGACAGGTACCGGGGAGCTGTTTTTT.

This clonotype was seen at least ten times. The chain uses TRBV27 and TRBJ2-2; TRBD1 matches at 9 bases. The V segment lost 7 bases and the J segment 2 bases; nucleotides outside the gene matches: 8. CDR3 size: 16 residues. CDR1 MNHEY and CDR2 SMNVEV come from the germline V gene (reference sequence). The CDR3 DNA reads TGTGCCAGCACCCCGTCGGGACAGGGTAACACCGGGGAGCTGTTTTTT. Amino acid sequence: CASTPSGQGNTGELFF.

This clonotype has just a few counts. CDR3 in amino acids: CASSSSRWTSGIRETQYF. In DNA form, the CDR3 reads TGTGCCAGCAGCTCCTCCCGTTGGACTAGCGGGATACGAGAGACCCAGTACTTC. The rearrangement links TRBV7-8 to TRBJ2-5, with 12 bases fitting TRBD2. CDR3 length: 18 amino acids. Germline CDR1 is SGHVS and CDR2 is FQNEAQ. With V trimmed by 4 bases and J by 4 bases, 13 bases remained unmatched.

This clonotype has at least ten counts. CDR3 region: CASSYRRSRDGQPQHF. CDR3 coding DNA: TGTGCCAGCAGTTACCGGCGTAGCAGGGATGGTCAGCCCCAGCATTTT. This chain connects TRBV6-2 or TRBV6-3 to TRBJ1-5, with a weak D call TRBD1 (5 bases). This CDR3 is built from 16 residues. The ends were cut back, 2 bases at V and 6 bases at J, with 17 bases in the middle. CDR1 MNHEY and CDR2 SVGEGT come from the germline V gene.

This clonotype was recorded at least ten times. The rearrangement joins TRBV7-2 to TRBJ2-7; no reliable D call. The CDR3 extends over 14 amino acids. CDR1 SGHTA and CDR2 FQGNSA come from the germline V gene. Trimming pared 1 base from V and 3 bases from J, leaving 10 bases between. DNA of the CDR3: TGTGCCAGCAGCTTAGAGTCTATTTACTACGAGCAGTACTTC. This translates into CASSLESIYYEQYF.

CDR3 sequence: CASSTRQGGTYEQYF. CDR3 DNA: TGTGCCAGCAGCACCAGACAGGGTGGAACCTACGAGCAGTACTTC. The chain is built from TRBV5-4 and TRBJ2-7, with 7 positions matching TRBD1. After removal of 4 bases from V and 2 bases from J, the junction contained 9 bases not matched to a gene. The V gene's germline CDR1 is SGHNT and CDR2 YYREEE (reference sequence). CDR3 size: 15 residues.

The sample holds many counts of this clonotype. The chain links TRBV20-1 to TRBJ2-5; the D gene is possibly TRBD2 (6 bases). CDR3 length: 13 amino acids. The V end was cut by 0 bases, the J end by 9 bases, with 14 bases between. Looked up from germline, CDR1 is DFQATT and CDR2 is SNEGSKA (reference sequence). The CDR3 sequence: CSARDRGMGAQYF. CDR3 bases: TGCAGTGCTAGAGATCGGGGGATGGGGGCCCAGTACTTC.

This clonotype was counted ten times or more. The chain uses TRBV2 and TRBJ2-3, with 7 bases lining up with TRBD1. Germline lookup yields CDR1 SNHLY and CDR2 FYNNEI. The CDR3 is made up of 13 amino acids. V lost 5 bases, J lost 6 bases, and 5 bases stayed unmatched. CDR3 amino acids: CASSYRGQDTQYF. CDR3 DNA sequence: TGTGCCAGCAGTTACAGGGGCCAGGATACGCAGTATTTT. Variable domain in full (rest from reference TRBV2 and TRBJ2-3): EPEVTQTPSHQVTQMGQEVILRCVPISNHLYFYWYRQILGQKVEFLVSFYNNEISEKSEIFDDQFSVERPDGSNFTLKIRSTKLEDSAMYFCASSYRGQDTQYFGPGTRLTVL.

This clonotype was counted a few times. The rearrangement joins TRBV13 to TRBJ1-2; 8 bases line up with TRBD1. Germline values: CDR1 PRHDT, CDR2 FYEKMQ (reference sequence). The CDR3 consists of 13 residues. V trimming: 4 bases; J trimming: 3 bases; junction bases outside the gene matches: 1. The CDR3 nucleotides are TGTGCCAGCAGCTCGGGACAGGACTATGGCTACACCTTC. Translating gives CASSSGQDYGYTF.

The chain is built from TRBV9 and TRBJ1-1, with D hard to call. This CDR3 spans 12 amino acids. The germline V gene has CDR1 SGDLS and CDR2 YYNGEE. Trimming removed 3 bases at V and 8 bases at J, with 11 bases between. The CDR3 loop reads CASSGRTTEAFF. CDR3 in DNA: TGTGCCAGCAGCGGCAGGACGACCGAAGCTTTCTTT.

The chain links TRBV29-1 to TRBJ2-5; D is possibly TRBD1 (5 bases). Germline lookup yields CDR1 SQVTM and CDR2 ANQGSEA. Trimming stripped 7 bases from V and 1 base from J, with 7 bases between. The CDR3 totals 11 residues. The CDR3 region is CSGQFQETQYF. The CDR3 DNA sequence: TGCAGCGGACAGTTCCAAGAGACCCAGTACTTC.

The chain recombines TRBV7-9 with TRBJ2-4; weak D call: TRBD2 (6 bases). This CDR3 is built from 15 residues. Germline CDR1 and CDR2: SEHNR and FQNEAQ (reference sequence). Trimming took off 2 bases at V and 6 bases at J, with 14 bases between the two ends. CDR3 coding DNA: TGTGCCAGCAGCTTACACCCGGGAGAGGGAAACATTCAGTACTTC. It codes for CASSLHPGEGNIQYF.

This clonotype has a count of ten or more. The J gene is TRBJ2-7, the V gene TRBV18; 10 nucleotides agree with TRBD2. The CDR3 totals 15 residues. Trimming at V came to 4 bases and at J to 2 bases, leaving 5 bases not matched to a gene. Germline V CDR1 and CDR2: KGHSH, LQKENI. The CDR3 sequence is CASSLTSGIPYEQYF. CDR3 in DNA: TGTGCCAGCTCACTAACTAGCGGGATTCCCTACGAGCAGTACTTC.

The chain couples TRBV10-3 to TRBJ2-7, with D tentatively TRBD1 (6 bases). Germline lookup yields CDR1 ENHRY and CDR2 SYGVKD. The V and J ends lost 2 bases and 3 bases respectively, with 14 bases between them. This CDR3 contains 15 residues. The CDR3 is CAISEPARTDYEQYF. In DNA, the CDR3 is TGTGCCATCAGTGAGCCGGCAAGGACAGACTACGAGCAGTACTTC.

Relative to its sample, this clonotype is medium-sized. The CDR3 region has the DNA TGTGCCAGCAGTGAAGCGGACGCCAGTTCCTACGAGCAGTACTTC. Residues: CASSEADASSYEQYF. V is TRBV6-1 and J is TRBJ2-7; D unresolved. Germline lookup yields CDR1 MNHNS and CDR2 SASEGT. With 0 bases removed from V and 1 base from J, the gap between germline ends came to 10 bases. The CDR3 extends over 15 amino acids.

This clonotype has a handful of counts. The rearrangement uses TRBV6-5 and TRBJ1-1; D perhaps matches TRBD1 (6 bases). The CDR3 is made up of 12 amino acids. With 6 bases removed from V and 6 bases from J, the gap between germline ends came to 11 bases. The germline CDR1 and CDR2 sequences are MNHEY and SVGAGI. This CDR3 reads CASSRGQSEAFF. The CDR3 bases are TGTGCCAGCAGCCGTGGACAGTCTGAAGCTTTCTTT.

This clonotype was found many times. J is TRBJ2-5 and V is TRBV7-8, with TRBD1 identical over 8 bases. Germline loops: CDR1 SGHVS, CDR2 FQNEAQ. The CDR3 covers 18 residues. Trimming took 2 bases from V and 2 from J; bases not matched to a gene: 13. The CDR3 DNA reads TGTGCCAGCAGCTTAATGGTGAGCCGGGACAGGCTACAAGAGACCCAGTACTTC. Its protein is CASSLMVSRDRLQETQYF.

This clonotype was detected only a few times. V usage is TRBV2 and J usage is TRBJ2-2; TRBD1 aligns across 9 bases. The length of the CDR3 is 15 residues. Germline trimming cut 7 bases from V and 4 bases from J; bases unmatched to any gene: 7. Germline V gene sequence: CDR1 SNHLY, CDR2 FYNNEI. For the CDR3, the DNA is TGTGCCAGCAAGGGACAGGGACCCAGCACCGGGGAGCTGTTTTTT. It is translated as CASKGQGPSTGELFF.

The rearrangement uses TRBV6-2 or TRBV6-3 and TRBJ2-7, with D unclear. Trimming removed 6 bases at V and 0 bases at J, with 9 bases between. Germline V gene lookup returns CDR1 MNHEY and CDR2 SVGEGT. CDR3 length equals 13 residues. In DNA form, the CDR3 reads TGTGCCAGCAGGGGGAAGCGCTCCTACGAGCAGTACTTC. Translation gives CASRGKRSYEQYF.

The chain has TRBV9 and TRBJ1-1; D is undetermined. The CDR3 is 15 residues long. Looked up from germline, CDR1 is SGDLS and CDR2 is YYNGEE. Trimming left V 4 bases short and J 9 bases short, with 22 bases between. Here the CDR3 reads CASSPQSSIHTKAFF. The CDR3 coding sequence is TGTGCCAGCAGCCCACAATCATCCATACACACCAAAGCTTTCTTT.

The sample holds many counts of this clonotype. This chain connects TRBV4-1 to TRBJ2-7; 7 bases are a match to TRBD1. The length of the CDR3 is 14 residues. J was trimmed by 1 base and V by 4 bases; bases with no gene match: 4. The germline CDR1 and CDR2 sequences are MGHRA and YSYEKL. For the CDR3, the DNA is TGCGCCAGCAGCCCGACAGGGAATTCCTACGAGCAGTACTTC. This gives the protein CASSPTGNSYEQYF.

CDR3: CASSSFTGSSGANVLTF. The CDR3 nucleotides read TGTGCCAGCAGCTCATTCACAGGTAGCTCTGGGGCCAACGTCCTGACTTTC. This rearrangement joins TRBV13 to TRBJ2-6; D may be TRBD1 (5 bases). This CDR3 is 17 amino acids long. V shed 4 bases and J shed 0 bases, with 13 bases lying between them. Germline values: CDR1 PRHDT, CDR2 FYEKMQ (reference sequence).

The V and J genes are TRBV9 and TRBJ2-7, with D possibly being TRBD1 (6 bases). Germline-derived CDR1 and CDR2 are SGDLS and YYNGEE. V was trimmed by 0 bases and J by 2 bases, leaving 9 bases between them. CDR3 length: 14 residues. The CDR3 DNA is TGTGCCAGCAGCGTAGAAGAGGGGGCCTACGAGCAGTACTTC. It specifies CASSVEEGAYEQYF.

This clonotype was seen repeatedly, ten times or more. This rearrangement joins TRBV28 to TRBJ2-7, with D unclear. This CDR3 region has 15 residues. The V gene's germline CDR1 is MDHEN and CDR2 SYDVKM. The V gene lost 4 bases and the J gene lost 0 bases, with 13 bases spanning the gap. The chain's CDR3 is CASSSMKYFSYEQYF. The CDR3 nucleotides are TGTGCCAGCAGTTCGATGAAATATTTCTCCTACGAGCAGTACTTC.

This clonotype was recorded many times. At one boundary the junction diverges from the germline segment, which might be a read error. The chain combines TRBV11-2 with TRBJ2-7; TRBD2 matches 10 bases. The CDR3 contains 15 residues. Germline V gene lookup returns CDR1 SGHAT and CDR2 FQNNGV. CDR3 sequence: CASSLASGRIYEQYF. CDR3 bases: TGTGCCAGCAGTTTAGCTAGCGGGAGAATTTACGAGCAGTACTTC.

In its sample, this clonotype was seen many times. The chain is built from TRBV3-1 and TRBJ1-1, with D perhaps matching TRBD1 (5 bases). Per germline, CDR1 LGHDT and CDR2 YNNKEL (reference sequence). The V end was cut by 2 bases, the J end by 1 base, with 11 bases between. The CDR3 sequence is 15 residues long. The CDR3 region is CASSQNGAPNTEAFF. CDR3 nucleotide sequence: TGTGCCAGCAGCCAAAACGGGGCCCCGAACACTGAAGCTTTCTTT.

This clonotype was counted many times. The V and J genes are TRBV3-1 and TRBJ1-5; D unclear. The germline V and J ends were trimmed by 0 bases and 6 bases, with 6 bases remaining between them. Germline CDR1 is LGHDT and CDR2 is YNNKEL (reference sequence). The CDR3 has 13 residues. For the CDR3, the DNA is TGTGCCAGCAGCCAAGATCTAATTCAGCCCCAGCATTTT. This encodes CASSQDLIQPQHF.